Below are 17 T cell receptor beta chains sequenced from a single sample in a study of shared T cell receptors in the human thymus. The assay was immunoSEQ multiplex PCR, and TCRdb's table has in-frame clones only and misses some. Of a few hundred thousand clones in the sample, 95% were seen once. Specimen: thymocytes. These receptors were taken from a human donor.

The chain employs TRBV27 and TRBJ2-1; TRBD2 matches 15 bases. The germline V gene has CDR1 MNHEY and CDR2 SMNVEV (reference sequence). The CDR3 sequence is 16 residues long. V lost 5 bases, J lost 6 bases, and 5 bases stayed unmatched. CDR3 DNA sequence: TGTGCCAGCAGTCTAAGGACTAGCGGGAGGGCCAATGAGCAGTTCTTC. Protein sequence: CASSLRTSGRANEQFF.

The chain links TRBV15 to TRBJ1-1, with 7 bases that match TRBD1. This CDR3 spans 16 amino acids. Germline CDR1 and CDR2: LNHNV and YYDKDF (reference sequence). The trim removed 1 base at V and 1 base at J, leaving 6 bases unmatched. CDR3 in DNA: TGTGCCACCAGCAGAGCCCGACAGGGTTCGAACACTGAAGCTTTCTTT. It encodes CATSRARQGSNTEAFF.

This chain connects TRBV27 to TRBJ2-1; 12 bases match TRBD2. Germline CDR1 and CDR2: MNHEY and SMNVEV (reference sequence). Trimming took 6 bases from V and 7 from J; bases not matched to a gene: 16. The CDR3 is 18 amino acids. CDR3 protein: CASRLNPRTSGIVNEQFF. CDR3 sequence (DNA): TGTGCCAGCAGGCTTAACCCGAGGACTAGCGGGATAGTTAATGAGCAGTTCTTC.

The chain joins TRBV4-1 to TRBJ1-3, with TRBD1 matching over 7 bases. This CDR3 is 20 amino acids long. V shed 3 bases, J shed 0 bases, and the junction held 17 bases outside the gene matches. Germline V gives CDR1 MGHRA, CDR2 YSYEKL. The CDR3 DNA follows: TGCGCCAGCAGCCACCCGCCCCGACAGGGTGCGACAAGCTCTGGAAACACCATATATTTT. Protein sequence: CASSHPPRQGATSSGNTIYF.

The V gene is TRBV19, the J gene TRBJ2-7; D not resolved. The germline V and J ends were trimmed by 1 base and 0 bases, with 10 bases remaining between them. CDR3 length equals 15 residues. The germline V gene has CDR1 LNHDA and CDR2 SQIVND (reference sequence). The CDR3 nucleotides are TGTGCCAGTAGTATAGTGGGATCCAGCTCCTACGAGCAGTACTTC. Its translation is CASSIVGSSSYEQYF.

V gene TRBV5-6 combines with J gene TRBJ2-7; possibly TRBD1 for D (6 bases). The CDR3 runs to 13 residues. Per germline, CDR1 SGHDT and CDR2 YYEEEE. The V end lost 8 bases, the J end lost 2 bases, and 14 bases lay between the germline ends. Here the CDR3 DNA reads TGTGCCAGTCAGGGGCAGGGGCCCTACGAGCAGTACTTC. Translation: CASQGQGPYEQYF.

This chain connects TRBV13 to TRBJ2-7, with D uncertain. This CDR3 contains 12 residues. Germline V gives CDR1 PRHDT, CDR2 FYEKMQ (reference sequence). Between the trimmed V and J ends, which lost 4 bases and 0 bases, there was a span of 4 bases. CDR3 protein: CASSSSSYEQYF. CDR3 DNA: TGTGCCAGCAGCTCCAGCTCCTACGAGCAGTACTTC.

The genes are TRBV29-1 and TRBJ2-7; D is tentatively TRBD1 or TRBD2 (5 bases each). Trimming cost V 6 bases and J 3 bases, with 15 bases left between them. CDR1 is SQVTM and CDR2 is ANQGSEA in the germline V gene. The CDR3 sequence is 13 residues long. CDR3 protein: CSVVSGTDYEQYF. The DNA for the CDR3 is TGCAGCGTCGTTTCGGGGACGGACTACGAGCAGTACTTC.

V gene TRBV27 combines with J gene TRBJ2-3, with TRBD1 matching over 7 bases. This CDR3 has 12 residues. J gave up 5 bases and V 6 bases, and 2 bases lay outside the gene matches. CDR1 is MNHEY, CDR2 SMNVEV, per germline (reference sequence). The CDR3 coding sequence is TGTGCCAGCAGAGGGGGCGTAGATACGCAGTATTTT. Protein sequence: CASRGGVDTQYF.

The J gene is TRBJ1-2, the V gene TRBV29-1; D is ambiguous. Trimming removed 0 bases at V and 8 bases at J, with 13 bases between. CDR1 SQVTM and CDR2 ANQGSEA come from the germline V gene. The CDR3 loop spans 13 amino acids. The CDR3 loop reads CSVEDRSDAGYTF. Here the CDR3 DNA reads TGCAGCGTTGAAGATCGGAGTGATGCGGGCTACACCTTC.

The genes are TRBV7-2 and TRBJ2-1; 14 nucleotides match TRBD2. Germline CDR1 SGHTA, CDR2 FQGNSA. This CDR3 spans 14 amino acids. Here the CDR3 reads CSEGGLAGVNEQFF. The CDR3 DNA sequence: TGTTCAGAGGGGGGACTAGCGGGAGTCAATGAGCAGTTCTTC.

V is TRBV7-9 and J is TRBJ2-3; D may be TRBD2 (5 bases). V gave up 5 bases and J gave up 2 bases, with 11 bases separating them. The CDR3 totals 14 residues. Germline V gives CDR1 SEHNR, CDR2 FQNEAQ (reference sequence). In DNA form, the CDR3 reads TGTGCCAGCAGCCCGGAGGCATCCACAGATACGCAGTATTTT. Translated, it gives CASSPEASTDTQYF.

The CDR3 nucleotides read TGTGCCAGCAGCCAATGGCAGGGTCATAGCAATCAGCCCCAGCATTTT. Protein: CASSQWQGHSNQPQHF. This rearrangement joins TRBV14 to TRBJ1-5; possibly TRBD1 for D (5 bases). The germline V and J ends were trimmed by 2 bases and 0 bases, with 11 bases remaining between them. This CDR3 is built from 16 residues. Germline CDR1 is SGHDN and CDR2 is FVKESK.

The V and J genes are TRBV27 and TRBJ1-1; D is possibly TRBD1 (5 bases). The CDR3 sequence is 16 residues long. Germline values: CDR1 MNHEY, CDR2 SMNVEV (reference sequence). Trimming pared 5 bases from V and 1 base from J, leaving 17 bases between. CDR3 amino acids: CASSDPRGSPNTEAFF. The CDR3 DNA reads TGTGCCAGCAGTGACCCAAGGGGCAGCCCGAACACTGAAGCTTTCTTT.

This chain uses TRBV6-5 with TRBJ2-7; D call uncertain. Trimming shortened V by 2 bases and J by 4 bases, and 9 bases separated the two germline ends. Per the germline V gene, CDR1 is MNHEY and CDR2 is SVGAGI. There are 13 residues in the CDR3. CDR3 nucleotides: TGTGCCAGCAGTTACGTCGCGGAGTACGAGCAGTACTTC. It is translated as CASSYVAEYEQYF.

The chain joins TRBV15 to TRBJ2-1, with 7 bases lining up with TRBD2. The CDR3 length is 16 residues. V lost 7 bases and J lost 3; bases outside the gene matches: 12. Germline assignment: CDR1 LNHNV and CDR2 YYDKDF (reference sequence). The CDR3 DNA is TGTGCCACCATCTATGCGGCAAGCGGGGTCTACAATGAGCAGTTCTTC. Amino acid sequence: CATIYAASGVYNEQFF.

This chain joins TRBV14 and TRBJ2-7; the D is unclear. CDR3 size: 15 residues. Looked up from germline, CDR1 is SGHDN and CDR2 is FVKESK. Trimming removed 1 base at V and 4 bases at J, with 14 bases between. The CDR3 nucleotides read TGTGCCAGCAGCCAAGTACCCGCTCCCAGATACGAGCAGTACTTC. This translates into CASSQVPAPRYEQYF.